This T cell receptor beta chain was identified during a study of T cells in localized non-small cell lung cancer (TCRdb year 2020). The study in broad terms: The study examined T cell repertoires in under 300 patients with early-stage NSCLC and compared tumors with uninvolved tumor-adjacent lungs. NSCLC patients had a mean age of approximately 72 years, and approximately 140 were male and about 110 female. The cohort consisted of around 250 treatment-naive NSCLC patients whose localized lung tumors had been resected. The paper as a whole reports these results and caveats: Because the study design was exploratory, TCR variables were selected using unadjusted p-values without false-discovery rate correction. A median of approximately 62 of the top 100 tumor clones turned up in the paired uninvolved adjacent lung, and 25 to 35 of those clones also ranked among the top 100 of that same adjacent lung. Higher T cell density in blood was associated with longer overall survival, whereas higher clonality in adjacent lung was associated with shorter survival. Uninvolved tumor-adjacent lung showed the highest T cell clonality, higher than tumor, which suggests more focused antigenic responses in the uninvolved tumor-adjacent lung. Because multi-region sequencing of the tumors was not done, intratumor heterogeneity could not be ruled out.

V loses 4 bases at its end and J loses 6 bases; junction bases beyond the gene matches: 12. Spanning cysteine to phenylalanine, the CDR3 consists of 16 amino acids. Here the CDR3 DNA is all that survives: 48 bases in frame from base 1. The CDR1 and CDR2 encoded by the germline V gene are MDHEN and SYDVKM. Uninvolved adjacent lung was sampled at least 2 cm away from the tumor margin, and two independent pathologists confirmed that the tissue had no atypia. At diagnosis, tumor, uninvolved tumor-adjacent lung and peripheral blood were collected and then preserved as a mix of FFPE and fresh-frozen material. This clone is deemed medium-sized (0.01 to 0.1%). Its antigen is unknown. No much larger clone exists at a distance of one base, and base qualities are not known. TCR beta CDR3 regions were sequenced from DNA using the immunoSEQ Assay. In the source study's methods: To compute T cell density, TCR beta template counts were normalized to usable DNA, which was estimated by amplifying housekeeping genes. Using the preseqR package, richness was estimated by extrapolating to 120,000 templates for tissue samples and 400,000 templates for PBMC samples. Clonality was calculated as one minus Pielou's evenness. To identify tissue-enriched TCRs, differential abundance testing was run on productive amino-acid clonotypes with a minimum total count of 5 and an alpha of 0.1. The Jaccard Index and the Morisita Overlap Index were used to measure repertoire overlap between compartments. GLIPH grouped TCR beta CDR3s together with public tetramer-defined viral CDR3s, and a viral motif had to include at least three viral sequences and show V-gene enrichment. Not all clones reach the TCRdb copy of this immuneACCESS table, which keeps in-frame sequences only. Checked studies attribute under half of the gap to unresolved V genes and leave the rest unexplained. Clone size and the V and J calls come from that table; the DNA yielded D and trimming. This sample has approximately 2,000 clones in its table, and around 21% of those were observed once. The ten largest clonotypes hold around 9.9% of the sample.

Sequencing used normal lung tissue next to the tumor, obtained before any cancer treatment. Recombination linked TRBV28 to TRBJ1-2, with 9 central nucleotides matching TRBD1. The receptor was derived from a female donor at least 60 years old with stage I lung adenocarcinoma. The CDR3 amino acid sequence is: CASSYRRDRVGDGYTF. The nucleotide sequence is given as TGTGCCAGCAGTTACCGGAGGGACAGGGTAGGTGATGGCTACACCTTC.